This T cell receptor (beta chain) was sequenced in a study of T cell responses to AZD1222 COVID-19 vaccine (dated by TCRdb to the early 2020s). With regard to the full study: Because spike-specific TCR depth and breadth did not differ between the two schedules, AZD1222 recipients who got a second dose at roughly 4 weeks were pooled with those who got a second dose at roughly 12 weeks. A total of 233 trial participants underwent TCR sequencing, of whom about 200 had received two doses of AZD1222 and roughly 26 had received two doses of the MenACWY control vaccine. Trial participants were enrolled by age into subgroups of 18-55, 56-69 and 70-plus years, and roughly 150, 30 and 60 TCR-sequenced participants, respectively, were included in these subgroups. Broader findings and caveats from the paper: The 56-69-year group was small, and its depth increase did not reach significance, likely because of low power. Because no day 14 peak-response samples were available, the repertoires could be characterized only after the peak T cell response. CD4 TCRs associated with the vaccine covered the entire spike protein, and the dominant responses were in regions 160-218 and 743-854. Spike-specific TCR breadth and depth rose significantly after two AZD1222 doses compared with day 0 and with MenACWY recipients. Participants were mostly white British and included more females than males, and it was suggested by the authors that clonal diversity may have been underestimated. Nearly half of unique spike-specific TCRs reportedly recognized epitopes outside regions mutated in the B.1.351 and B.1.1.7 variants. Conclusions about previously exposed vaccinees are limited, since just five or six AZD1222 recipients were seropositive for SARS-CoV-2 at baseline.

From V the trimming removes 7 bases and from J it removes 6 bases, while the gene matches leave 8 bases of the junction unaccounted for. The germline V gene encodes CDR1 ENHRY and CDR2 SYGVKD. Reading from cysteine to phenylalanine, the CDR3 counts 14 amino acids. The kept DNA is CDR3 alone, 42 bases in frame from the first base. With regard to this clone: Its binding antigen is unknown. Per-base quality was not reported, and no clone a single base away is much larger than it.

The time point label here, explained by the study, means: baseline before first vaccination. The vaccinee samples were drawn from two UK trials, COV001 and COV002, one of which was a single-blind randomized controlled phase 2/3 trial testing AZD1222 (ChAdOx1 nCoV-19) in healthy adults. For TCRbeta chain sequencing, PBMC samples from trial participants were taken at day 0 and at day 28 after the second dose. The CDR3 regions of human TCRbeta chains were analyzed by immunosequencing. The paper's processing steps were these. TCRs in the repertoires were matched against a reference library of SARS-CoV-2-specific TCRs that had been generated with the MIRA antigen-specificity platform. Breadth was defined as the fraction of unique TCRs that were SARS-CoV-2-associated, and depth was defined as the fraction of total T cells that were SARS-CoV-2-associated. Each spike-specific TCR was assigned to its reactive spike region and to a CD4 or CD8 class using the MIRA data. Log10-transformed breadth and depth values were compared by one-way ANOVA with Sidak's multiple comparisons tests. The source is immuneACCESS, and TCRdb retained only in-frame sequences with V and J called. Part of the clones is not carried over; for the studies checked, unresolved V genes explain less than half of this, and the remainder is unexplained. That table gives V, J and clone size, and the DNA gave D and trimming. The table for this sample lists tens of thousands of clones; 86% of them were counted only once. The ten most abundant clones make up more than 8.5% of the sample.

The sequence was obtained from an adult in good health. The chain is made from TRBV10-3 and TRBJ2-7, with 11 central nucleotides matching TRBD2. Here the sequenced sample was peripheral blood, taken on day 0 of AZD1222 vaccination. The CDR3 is CAITPGLAGGEQYF. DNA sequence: TGTGCCATCACCCCGGGGCTAGCGGGAGGCGAGCAGTACTTC.